Sequencing of this T cell receptor beta chain was carried out in a study of blood T cell repertoires in COVID-19. Study overall: Sites across the United States, Italy and Spain contributed samples from acute and convalescent COVID-19.

Methods used by the authors: Amplification of reference gene primers was used by the study to estimate nucleated cell counts. Generated by immunoSEQ multiplex PCR, the TCRdb table keeps only in-frame clones and is missing some. D and trimming come from the DNA, and the V and J calls and clone size come from that table. Of around 290,000 clones in the sample, 80% to 90% are singletons; the top ten hold around 13%. Seattle cases were enrolled at active infection and followed longitudinally. The receptor was isolated from a woman aged 70-85 years with COVID-19, enrolled during active disease. Sequenced: peripheral blood.

This CDR3 is CASNGGLLVYTEAFF. DNA for the CDR3: TGTGCCAGTAATGGAGGCCTCTTAGTGTACACTGAAGCTTTCTTT. This rearrangement joins TRBV19 to TRBJ1-1; D unclear. CDR1 is LNHDA, CDR2 SQIVND, per germline (reference sequence). This CDR3 has 15 residues. V was shortened by 7 bases and J by 3 bases, with 18 bases between the two germline ends. Variable domain in full (rest from reference TRBV19 and TRBJ1-1): DGGITQSPKYLFRKEGQNVTLSCEQNLNHDAMYWYRQDPGQGLRLIYYSQIVNDFQKGDIAEGYSVSREKKESFPLTVTSAQKNPTAFYLCASNGGLLVYTEAFFGQGTRLTVV.